The 30 T cell receptor beta chains reported below all come from one sample, sequenced in a study of shared clonotypes between healthy human individuals. TCRdb's copy holds only in-frame clones and misses some; the assay was immunoSEQ multiplex PCR. The sample carries approximately 1.4 million clones, 95% to 99% recorded once. The specimen was naive CD4+ T cells sorted from blood. Subset denoted: CD45RA+ positively selected. The receptors shown here come from a man between 25 and 39 years old in good health.

The chain is built from TRBV5-8 and TRBJ1-5; the match to TRBD1 covers 8 bases. The CDR3 has 15 residues. V was pared by 3 bases and J by 6 bases, with 8 bases of the junction left unmatched. Germline V CDR1 and CDR2: SGHTS, YDEGEE. CDR3: CASSSQGGLVQPQHF. Written as DNA, the CDR3 is TGTGCCAGCAGCTCACAGGGGGGATTGGTTCAGCCCCAGCATTTT.

In this sample, this clone turned up once. The CDR3 bases are TGTGCCAGCAGAAAACCCCCAGGGGCTAACTATGGCTACACCTTC. Amino acids: CASRKPPGANYGYTF. J is TRBJ1-2 and V is TRBV7-2; perhaps TRBD1 as D (6 bases). Trimming stripped 6 bases from V and 0 bases from J, with 14 bases between. The CDR3 sequence is 15 residues long. Germline V gives CDR1 SGHTA, CDR2 FQGNSA. Supplemented by reference TRBV7-2 and TRBJ1-2, the full variable domain reads GAGVSQSPSNKVTEKGKDVELRCDPISGHTALYWYRQSLGQGLEFLIYFQGNSAPDKSGLPSDRFSAERTGGSVSTLTIQRTQQEDSAVYLCASRKPPGANYGYTFGSGTRLTVV.

The chain uses TRBV28 and TRBJ1-4; D is unclear. There are 13 residues in the CDR3. CDR1 is MDHEN and CDR2 is SYDVKM in the germline V gene. Trimming left V 5 bases short and J 6 bases short, with 10 bases between. The CDR3 reads CASSPSIHEKLFF. The CDR3 DNA follows: TGTGCCAGCAGTCCTAGTATCCATGAAAAACTGTTTTTT.

The chain joins TRBV18 to TRBJ2-5; either TRBD1 or TRBD2 may fit D (5 bases each). The V gene's germline CDR1 is KGHSH and CDR2 LQKENI. This CDR3 spans 16 amino acids. The V gene lost 4 bases and the J gene lost 0 bases, with 15 bases spanning the gap. CDR3 sequence: CASSHGAAAYQETQYF. CDR3 bases: TGTGCCAGCTCACACGGGGCAGCCGCTTACCAAGAGACCCAGTACTTC.

This clone was seen only once. This chain joins TRBV10-2 and TRBJ2-7; 10 bases agree with TRBD2. Germline CDR1 reads WSHSY; CDR2 reads SAAADI. The CDR3 extends over 12 amino acids. The junction had 0 bases not matched to a gene; V was cut back by 4 bases and J by 6 bases. Written as DNA, the CDR3 is TGCGCCAGCAGTGGACTAGCGGGCGAGCAGTACTTC. Translation: CASSGLAGEQYF.

The V and J genes are TRBV7-1 and TRBJ1-5; 8 bases are a match to TRBD1. TRBV7-1 is an ORF; its function is uncertain. Trimming removed 4 bases from V and 4 bases from J; junction bases left unmatched: 6. The CDR3 runs 15 residues. The chain's CDR3 is CASSFRDRWNQPQHF. The CDR3 DNA reads TGTGCCAGCAGCTTCAGGGACAGGTGGAATCAGCCCCAGCATTTT.

The chain couples TRBV11-2 to TRBJ2-7, with D unclear. CDR3 length: 11 amino acids. V was clipped by 1 base and J by 12 bases, with 10 bases between them. The germline CDR1 and CDR2 sequences are SGHAT and FQNNGV. As DNA, the CDR3 is TGTGCCAGCAGCTTAGGACTCGCCGGGTACTTC. Its protein product is CASSLGLAGYF.

V is TRBV5-1 and J is TRBJ2-2; 7 nucleotides agree with TRBD1. The germline CDR1 and CDR2 sequences are SGHRS and YFSETQ. This CDR3 has 16 residues. With V trimmed by 2 bases and J by 1 base, 5 bases remained unmatched. CDR3: CASSLQGTLNTGELFF. The CDR3 region has the DNA TGCGCCAGCAGCTTACAGGGGACATTGAACACCGGGGAGCTGTTTTTT. The variable domain in full, completed from reference TRBV5-1 and TRBJ2-2, reads KAGVTQTPRYLIKTRGQQVTLSCSPISGHRSVSWYQQTPGQGLQFLFEYFSETQRNKGNFPGRFSGRQFSNSRSEMNVSTLELGDSALYLCASSLQGTLNTGELFFGEGSRLTVL.

The chain couples TRBV2 to TRBJ2-5; 9 positions agree with TRBD2. Germline values: CDR1 SNHLY, CDR2 FYNNEI. Trimming cost V 7 bases and J 2 bases; bases outside gene matches: 5. The CDR3 extends over 14 amino acids. The CDR3, as DNA: TGTGCCAGCACCCTAGCGGGACTTCAAGAGACCCAGTACTTC. This codes for CASTLAGLQETQYF.

V gene TRBV6-6 combines with J gene TRBJ2-2; D tentatively reads TRBD1 or TRBD2 (6 bases each). The CDR3 sequence is 14 residues long. With 6 bases removed from V and 8 bases from J, the gap between germline ends came to 16 bases. Germline lookup yields CDR1 MNHNY and CDR2 SVGAGI (reference sequence). The CDR3 DNA follows: TGTGCCAGCAGCCTTCAGGGGCGGGAAGGGGAGCTGTTTTTT. This codes for CASSLQGREGELFF.

The chain combines TRBV28 with TRBJ2-2; 7 positions agree with TRBD2. V dropped 6 bases and J dropped 1; count of bases not matched to a gene: 2. The V gene's germline CDR1 is MDHEN and CDR2 SYDVKM. This CDR3 region has 14 residues. The CDR3 loop is CASRIAGNTGELFF. DNA of the CDR3: TGTGCCAGCAGAATAGCGGGGAACACCGGGGAGCTGTTTTTT.

This clone was counted once. This chain joins TRBV11-1 and TRBJ2-1; 8 positions agree with TRBD2. J was trimmed by 7 bases and V by 2 bases; bases with no gene match: 4. CDR1 is SGHAT, CDR2 FQDESV, per germline (reference sequence). This CDR3 spans 14 amino acids. The CDR3 loop reads CASSLKAGVNEQFF. CDR3 DNA: TGTGCCAGCAGCTTAAAAGCGGGAGTGAATGAGCAGTTCTTC.

The rearrangement links TRBV7-2 to TRBJ2-5, with D possibly being TRBD1 (6 bases). Germline loops: CDR1 SGHTA, CDR2 FQGNSA. V was cut by 3 bases and J by 5 bases, with 13 bases left in between. The length of the CDR3 is 14 residues. The CDR3 here is CASSFLGGGETQYF. As DNA, the CDR3 is TGTGCCAGCAGCTTCCTGGGTGGGGGCGAGACCCAGTACTTC. The full variable domain, its missing parts supplied by reference TRBV7-2 and TRBJ2-5, is GAGVSQSPSNKVTEKGKDVELRCDPISGHTALYWYRQSLGQGLEFLIYFQGNSAPDKSGLPSDRFSAERTGGSVSTLTIQRTQQEDSAVYLCASSFLGGGETQYFGPGTRLLVL.

As concerns this clone: This same CDR3 is encoded by further DNA sequences in the sample. The chain couples TRBV6-1 to TRBJ2-5; the D is unclear. This CDR3 region has 10 residues. V was pared by 9 bases and J by 5 bases, with 7 bases between. Germline CDR1 MNHNS, CDR2 SASEGT. Here the CDR3 DNA reads TGTGCCAGTGCCTTTGAGACCCAGTACTTC. Translation: CASAFETQYF.

The V and J genes are TRBV5-1 and TRBJ2-7; 7 positions agree with TRBD2. CDR3 length equals 15 residues. CDR1 and CDR2 from the germline V gene are SGHRS and YFSETQ. V lost 4 bases, J lost 2 bases, and 9 bases stayed unmatched. The CDR3 nucleotides are TGCGCCAGCAGCACCCCTAGCGGAGCTGCCTACGAGCAGTACTTC. This gives the protein CASSTPSGAAYEQYF. Variable domain in full (rest from reference TRBV5-1 and TRBJ2-7): KAGVTQTPRYLIKTRGQQVTLSCSPISGHRSVSWYQQTPGQGLQFLFEYFSETQRNKGNFPGRFSGRQFSNSRSEMNVSTLELGDSALYLCASSTPSGAAYEQYFGPGTRLTVT.

Concerning this clone itself: Other DNA sequences within the sample encode an identical CDR3. The CDR3 spells CSALGNEQFF. DNA for the CDR3: TGCAGTGCTCTCGGGAATGAGCAGTTCTTC. The rearrangement uses TRBV20-1 and TRBJ2-1; the D is unclear. V shed 5 bases and J shed 7 bases, with 6 bases lying between them. The V gene's germline CDR1 is DFQATT and CDR2 SNEGSKA (reference sequence). The CDR3 totals 10 residues.

The chain couples TRBV18 to TRBJ2-5; D perhaps matches TRBD1 (5 bases). The germline CDR1 and CDR2 sequences are KGHSH and LQKENI. The CDR3 is 13 amino acids. V gave up 4 bases and J gave up 1 base, with 7 bases separating them. DNA for the CDR3: TGTGCCAGCTCACAGACAGTCCAAGAGACCCAGTACTTC. Encoded protein: CASSQTVQETQYF.

The chain links TRBV10-1 to TRBJ2-1, with D perhaps TRBD2 (5 bases). Trimming left V 4 bases short and J 7 bases short, with 14 bases between. In germline, CDR1 is WNHNN, CDR2 SYGVQD (reference sequence). This CDR3 region has 14 residues. The CDR3 is CASSASRTGNEQFF. CDR3 DNA: TGCGCCAGCAGTGCGTCGCGGACGGGGAATGAGCAGTTCTTC.

This chain connects TRBV4-3 to TRBJ2-1; either TRBD1 or TRBD2 may supply D (6 bases each). Trimming shortened V by 4 bases and J by 7 bases, and 20 bases separated the two germline ends. Germline V lookup: CDR1 LGHNA, CDR2 YSLEER. The CDR3 contains 16 residues. The CDR3 coding sequence is TGCGCCAGCAGCCGCGCGCGGGACACCCCCGGGAATGAGCAGTTCTTC. It codes for CASSRARDTPGNEQFF.

V usage is TRBV30 and J usage is TRBJ2-7; no definite D call. V was trimmed by 2 bases and J by 6 bases, leaving 5 bases between them. The V gene's germline CDR1 is GTSNPN and CDR2 SVGIG (reference sequence). The CDR3 sequence is 10 residues long. In DNA, the CDR3 is TGTGCCTGGAGTTTGGCCGAGCAGTACTTC. It encodes CAWSLAEQYF.

The chain uses TRBV4-1 and TRBJ2-7; D might be TRBD2 (6 bases). Germline V CDR1 and CDR2: MGHRA, YSYEKL. V was pared by 0 bases and J by 4 bases, with 13 bases between. This CDR3 is 15 amino acids long. The DNA of the CDR3 is TGCGCCAGCAGCCAAGATCGGCTAGCGAGGTACGAGCAGTACTTC. Encoded protein: CASSQDRLARYEQYF.

The chain has TRBV7-2 and TRBJ2-7; 7 bases are shared with TRBD2. The junction had 1 base not matched to a gene; V was cut back by 4 bases and J by 7 bases. The CDR3 extends over 11 amino acids. Germline V CDR1 and CDR2: SGHTA, FQGNSA. CDR3 protein: CASSSGGEQYF. The DNA of the CDR3 is TGTGCCAGCAGCTCCGGGGGGGAGCAGTACTTC.

The chain recombines TRBV6-5 with TRBJ1-1; D call uncertain. The CDR3 covers 14 residues. Germline values: CDR1 MNHEY, CDR2 SVGAGI. Trimming took 3 bases from V and 4 from J, leaving 12 bases between them. CDR3 DNA: TGTGCCAGCAGTTATCAGTTTAGGGCCACTGAAGCTTTCTTT. It is translated as CASSYQFRATEAFF.

The genes are TRBV5-6 and TRBJ2-7; 8 nucleotides align to TRBD1. The CDR3 is 16 residues long. Germline V gene lookup returns CDR1 SGHDT and CDR2 YYEEEE. V shed 4 bases and J 5 bases; nucleotides not matched to a gene: 14. The CDR3 protein is CASSRFGRQGNHEQYF. Here the CDR3 DNA reads TGTGCCAGCAGCCGGTTTGGTCGACAGGGGAACCACGAGCAGTACTTC.

This rearrangement joins TRBV23-1 to TRBJ2-5; no firm D call. TRBV23-1 belongs to the ORF category, with a function that is uncertain. This CDR3 has 15 residues. Between the trimmed V and J ends, which lost 3 bases and 2 bases, there was a span of 13 bases. CDR3 DNA: TGCGCCAGCAGTCACCCCGGTGTGGATCAAGAGACCCAGTACTTC. It is translated as CASSHPGVDQETQYF.

The chain has TRBV2 and TRBJ2-3; 7 bases are a match to TRBD1. The ends lost 3 bases at V and 2 bases at J; junction bases unmatched: 2. Germline loops: CDR1 SNHLY, CDR2 FYNNEI. There are 14 residues in the CDR3. CDR3 sequence: CASSEGQYTDTQYF. As DNA, the CDR3 is TGTGCCAGCAGTGAGGGACAGTACACAGATACGCAGTATTTT.

The chain carries TRBV30 and TRBJ2-4; the match to TRBD2 covers 7 bases. This CDR3 region has 15 residues. Germline V gene sequence: CDR1 GTSNPN, CDR2 SVGIG (reference sequence). V was clipped by 2 bases and J by 0 bases; unmatched bases: 4. The CDR3 DNA follows: TGTGCCTGGAGTCTAGCGGCGATAGCCAAAAACATTCAGTACTTC. Its protein is CAWSLAAIAKNIQYF.

V usage is TRBV15 and J usage is TRBJ2-5; possible D gene TRBD2, 5 bases. Trimming cost V 5 bases and J 1 base, with 20 bases left between them. The CDR3 covers 17 residues. Germline CDR1 and CDR2: LNHNV and YYDKDF (reference sequence). CDR3 in DNA: TGTGCCACCAGCCTGCACGTAACGAGGGCCGCCCAAGAGACCCAGTACTTC. It encodes CATSLHVTRAAQETQYF.

The chain combines TRBV6-1 with TRBJ1-5; unclear D gene. CDR1 and CDR2 from the germline V gene are MNHNS and SASEGT. V lost 4 bases to trimming and J lost 4 bases, with 11 bases between them. The CDR3 is 14 amino acids. The CDR3, as DNA: TGTGCCAGCAGTGCCGGGGTGAAGAATCAGCCCCAGCATTTT. Translated: CASSAGVKNQPQHF.

This rearrangement joins TRBV18 to TRBJ2-1, with a tentative D call TRBD2 (6 bases). This CDR3 is built from 15 residues. CDR1 KGHSH and CDR2 LQKENI come from the germline V gene. V lost 3 bases and J 7 bases, leaving 16 bases between the germline ends. CDR3 sequence: CASSPLPFGGNEQFF. As DNA, the CDR3 is TGTGCCAGCTCACCTCTACCCTTTGGAGGGAATGAGCAGTTCTTC.